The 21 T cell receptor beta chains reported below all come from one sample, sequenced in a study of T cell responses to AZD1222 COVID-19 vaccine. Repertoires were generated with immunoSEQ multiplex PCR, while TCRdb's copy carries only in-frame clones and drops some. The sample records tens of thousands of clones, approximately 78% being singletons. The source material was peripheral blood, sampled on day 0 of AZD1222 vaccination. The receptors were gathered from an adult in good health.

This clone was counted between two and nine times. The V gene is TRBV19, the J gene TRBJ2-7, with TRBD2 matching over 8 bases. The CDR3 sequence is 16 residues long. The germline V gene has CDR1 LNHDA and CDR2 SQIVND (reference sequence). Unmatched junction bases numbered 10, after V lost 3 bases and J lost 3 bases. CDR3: CASSIYPKRENYEQYF. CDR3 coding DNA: TGTGCCAGTAGTATTTACCCGAAGCGGGAGAACTACGAGCAGTACTTC.

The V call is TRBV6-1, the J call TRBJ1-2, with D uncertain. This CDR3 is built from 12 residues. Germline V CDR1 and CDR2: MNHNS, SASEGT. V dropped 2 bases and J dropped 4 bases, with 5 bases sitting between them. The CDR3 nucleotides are TGTGCCAGCAGTGAATCCAGCTATGGCTACACCTTC. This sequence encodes CASSESSYGYTF.

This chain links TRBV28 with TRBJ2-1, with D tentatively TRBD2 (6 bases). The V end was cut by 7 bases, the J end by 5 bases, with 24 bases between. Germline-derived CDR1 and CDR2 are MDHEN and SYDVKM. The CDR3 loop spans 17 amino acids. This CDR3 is CASTATGTARGNNEQFF. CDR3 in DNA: TGTGCCAGCACCGCGACCGGGACTGCTAGAGGAAACAATGAGCAGTTCTTC.

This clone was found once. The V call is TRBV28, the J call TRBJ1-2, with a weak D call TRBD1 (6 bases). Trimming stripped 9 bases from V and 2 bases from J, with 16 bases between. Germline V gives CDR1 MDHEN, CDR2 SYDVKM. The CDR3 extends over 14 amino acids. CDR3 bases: TGTGCCAGTGAGGACAGCGGGATAAACTATGGCTACACCTTC. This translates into CASEDSGINYGYTF.

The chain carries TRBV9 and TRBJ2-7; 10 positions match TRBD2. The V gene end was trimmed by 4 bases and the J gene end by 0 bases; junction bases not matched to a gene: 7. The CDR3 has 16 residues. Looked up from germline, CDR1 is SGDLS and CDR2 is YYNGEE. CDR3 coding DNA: TGTGCCAGCAGCTCGTCGCCTAGCGGGAGCTCCTACGAGCAGTACTTC. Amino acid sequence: CASSSSPSGSSYEQYF.

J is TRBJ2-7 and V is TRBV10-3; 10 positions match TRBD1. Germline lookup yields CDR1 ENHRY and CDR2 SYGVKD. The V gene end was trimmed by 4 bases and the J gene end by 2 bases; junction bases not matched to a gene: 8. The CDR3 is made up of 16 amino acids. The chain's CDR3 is CAISGPDRGLTYEQYF. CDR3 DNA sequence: TGTGCCATCAGTGGCCCCGACAGGGGGCTTACCTACGAGCAGTACTTC.

In nucleotides, the CDR3 is TGTGCCAGCAGGCCTACAGGGGACGAGCAGTACTTC. It yields the protein CASRPTGDEQYF. This rearrangement joins TRBV6-6 to TRBJ2-7; 7 nucleotides align to TRBD1. Germline-derived CDR1 and CDR2 are MNHNY and SVGAGI (reference sequence). The CDR3 covers 12 residues. V lost 6 bases to trimming and J lost 5 bases; unmatched junction nucleotides: 4.

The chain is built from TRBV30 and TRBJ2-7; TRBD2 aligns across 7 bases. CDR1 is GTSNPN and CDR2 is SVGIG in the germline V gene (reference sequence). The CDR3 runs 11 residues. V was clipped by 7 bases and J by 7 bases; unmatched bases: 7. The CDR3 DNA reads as TGTGCCTCTTCGACTAGCTGGGAGCAGTACTTC. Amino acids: CASSTSWEQYF.

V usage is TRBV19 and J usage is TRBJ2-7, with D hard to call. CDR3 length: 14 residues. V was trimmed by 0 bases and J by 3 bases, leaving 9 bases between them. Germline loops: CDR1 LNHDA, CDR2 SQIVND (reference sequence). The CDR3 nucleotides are TGTGCCAGTAGTATAGATCTTAACAGCTACGAGCAGTACTTC. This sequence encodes CASSIDLNSYEQYF.

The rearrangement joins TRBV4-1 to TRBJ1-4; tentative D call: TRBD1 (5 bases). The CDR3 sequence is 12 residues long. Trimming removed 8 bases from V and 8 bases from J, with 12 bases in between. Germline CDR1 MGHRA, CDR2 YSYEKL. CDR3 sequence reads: CASLGGGEKLFF. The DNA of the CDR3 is TGCGCCAGCTTAGGCGGGGGGGAAAAACTGTTTTTT.

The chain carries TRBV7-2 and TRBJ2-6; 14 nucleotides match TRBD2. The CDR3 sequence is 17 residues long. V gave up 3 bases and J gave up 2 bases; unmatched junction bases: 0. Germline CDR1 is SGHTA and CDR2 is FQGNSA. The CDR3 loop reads CASSLGLAGAGANVLTF. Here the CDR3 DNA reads TGTGCCAGCAGCTTGGGACTAGCGGGAGCTGGGGCCAACGTCCTGACTTTC.

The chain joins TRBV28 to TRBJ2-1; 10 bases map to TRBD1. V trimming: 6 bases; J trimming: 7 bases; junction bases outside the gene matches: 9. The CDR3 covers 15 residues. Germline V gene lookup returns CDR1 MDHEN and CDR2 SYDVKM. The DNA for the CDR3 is TGTGCCAGCAGGGTCCTGGACAGGGGGTATAATGAGCAGTTCTTC. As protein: CASRVLDRGYNEQFF.

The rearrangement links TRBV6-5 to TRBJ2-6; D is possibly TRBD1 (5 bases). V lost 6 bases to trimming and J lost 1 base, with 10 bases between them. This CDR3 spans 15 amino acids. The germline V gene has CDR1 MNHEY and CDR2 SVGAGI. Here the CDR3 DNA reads TGTGCCAGCAGGCAGGGATGGTCTGGGGCCAACGTCCTGACTTTC. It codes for CASRQGWSGANVLTF.

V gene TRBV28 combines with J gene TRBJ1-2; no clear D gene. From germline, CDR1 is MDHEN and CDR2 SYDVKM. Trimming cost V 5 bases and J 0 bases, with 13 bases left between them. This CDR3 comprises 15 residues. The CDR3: CASSPERLSNYGYTF. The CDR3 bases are TGTGCCAGCAGTCCCGAGAGATTATCTAACTATGGCTACACCTTC.

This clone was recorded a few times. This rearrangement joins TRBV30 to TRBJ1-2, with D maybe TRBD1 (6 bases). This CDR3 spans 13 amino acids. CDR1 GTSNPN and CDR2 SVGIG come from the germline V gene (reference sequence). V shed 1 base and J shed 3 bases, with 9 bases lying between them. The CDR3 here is CAWSDRDYYGYTF. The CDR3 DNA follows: TGTGCCTGGAGTGACAGGGACTACTATGGCTACACCTTC.

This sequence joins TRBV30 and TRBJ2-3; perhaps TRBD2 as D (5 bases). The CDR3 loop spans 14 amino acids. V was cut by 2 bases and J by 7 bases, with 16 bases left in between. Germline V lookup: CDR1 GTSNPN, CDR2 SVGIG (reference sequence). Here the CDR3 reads CAWSTSGVRYTQYF. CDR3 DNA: TGTGCCTGGAGTACCAGCGGAGTCCGCTATACGCAGTATTTT.

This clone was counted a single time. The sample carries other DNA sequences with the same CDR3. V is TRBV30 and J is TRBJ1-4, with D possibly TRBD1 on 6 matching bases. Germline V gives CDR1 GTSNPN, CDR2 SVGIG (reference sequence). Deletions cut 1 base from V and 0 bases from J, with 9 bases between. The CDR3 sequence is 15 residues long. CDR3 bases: TGTGCCTGGAGTGGAGCAGGGGCAACTAATGAAAAACTGTTTTTT. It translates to CAWSGAGATNEKLFF.

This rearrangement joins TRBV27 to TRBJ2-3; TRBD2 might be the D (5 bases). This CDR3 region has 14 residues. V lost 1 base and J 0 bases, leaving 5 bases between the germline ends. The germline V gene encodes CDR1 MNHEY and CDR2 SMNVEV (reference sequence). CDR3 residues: CASSLWTSTDTQYF. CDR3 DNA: TGTGCCAGCAGTTTATGGACTAGCACAGATACGCAGTATTTT.

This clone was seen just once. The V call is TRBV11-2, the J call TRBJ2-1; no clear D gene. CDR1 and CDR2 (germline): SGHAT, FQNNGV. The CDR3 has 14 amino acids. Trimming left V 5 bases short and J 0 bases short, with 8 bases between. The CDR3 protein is CASSPSGSYNEQFF. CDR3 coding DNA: TGTGCCAGCAGCCCAAGTGGCTCCTACAATGAGCAGTTCTTC.

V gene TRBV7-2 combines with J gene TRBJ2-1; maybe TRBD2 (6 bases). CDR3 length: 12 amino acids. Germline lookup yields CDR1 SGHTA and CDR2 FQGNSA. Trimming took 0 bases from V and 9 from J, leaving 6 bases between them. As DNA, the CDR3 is TGTGCCAGCAGCTTAGCGCGGGGTGAGCAGTTCTTC. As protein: CASSLARGEQFF. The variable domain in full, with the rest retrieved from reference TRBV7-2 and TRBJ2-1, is GAGVSQSPSNKVTEKGKDVELRCDPISGHTALYWYRQSLGQGLEFLIYFQGNSAPDKSGLPSDRFSAERTGGSVSTLTIQRTQQEDSAVYLCASSLARGEQFFGPGTRLTVL.

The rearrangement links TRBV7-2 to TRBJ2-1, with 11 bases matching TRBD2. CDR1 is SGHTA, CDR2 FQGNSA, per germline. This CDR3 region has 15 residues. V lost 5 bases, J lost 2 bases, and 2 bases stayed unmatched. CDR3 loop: CASSPSGRPYNEQFF. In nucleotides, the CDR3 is TGTGCCAGCAGCCCTAGCGGGAGGCCCTACAATGAGCAGTTCTTC. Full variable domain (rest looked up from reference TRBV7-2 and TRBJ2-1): GAGVSQSPSNKVTEKGKDVELRCDPISGHTALYWYRQSLGQGLEFLIYFQGNSAPDKSGLPSDRFSAERTGGSVSTLTIQRTQQEDSAVYLCASSPSGRPYNEQFFGPGTRLTVL.